A single sample gave rise to the 16 T cell receptor beta chains below, sequenced in a study of T cell changes during pregnancy in multiple sclerosis. Sequencing used immunoSEQ multiplex PCR; TCRdb keeps in-frame clones, though not all of them. The profile shows about 49,000 clones, approximately 95% of them singletons. Sequenced here: CD8+ T cells from peripheral blood mononuclear cells, sampled in the first trimester of pregnancy. These receptors all come from a female donor with multiple sclerosis, enrolled in a pregnancy study.

The gene calls are TRBV19 and TRBJ2-1; no clear D gene. Germline lookup yields CDR1 LNHDA and CDR2 SQIVND (reference sequence). V gave up 5 bases and J gave up 4 bases, with 9 bases separating them. The CDR3 extends over 13 amino acids. Here the CDR3 reads CASSLLFYNEQFF. The CDR3 region has the DNA TGTGCCAGTAGTCTCCTTTTTTACAATGAGCAGTTCTTC.

This chain uses TRBV19 with TRBJ2-1; 7 nucleotides align to TRBD1. Germline CDR1 reads LNHDA; CDR2 reads SQIVND (reference sequence). The J segment lost 5 bases and the V segment lost 7 bases, leaving 5 bases of the junction unmatched. The CDR3 is 13 amino acids. The CDR3 loop reads CASIADRDNEQFF. For the CDR3, the DNA is TGTGCCAGTATAGCCGACAGGGACAATGAGCAGTTCTTC. The variable domain in full, with the rest retrieved from reference TRBV19 and TRBJ2-1, is DGGITQSPKYLFRKEGQNVTLSCEQNLNHDAMYWYRQDPGQGLRLIYYSQIVNDFQKGDIAEGYSVSREKKESFPLTVTSAQKNPTAFYLCASIADRDNEQFFGPGTRLTVL.

The chain uses TRBV19 and TRBJ2-7; 10 bases line up with TRBD2. Looked up from germline, CDR1 is LNHDA and CDR2 is SQIVND (reference sequence). This CDR3 has 15 residues. The J segment lost 3 bases and the V segment lost 3 bases, leaving 5 bases of the junction unmatched. CDR3 sequence (DNA): TGTGCCAGTAGTATGGGTAGCGGGGGGTTCTACGAGCAGTACTTC. Translation gives CASSMGSGGFYEQYF.

The chain couples TRBV9 to TRBJ2-1; D remains ambiguous. V lost 3 bases to trimming and J lost 0 bases, with 10 bases between them. The germline V gene has CDR1 SGDLS and CDR2 YYNGEE. The CDR3 loop spans 15 amino acids. The CDR3 is CASSGGESSYNEQFF. DNA of the CDR3: TGTGCCAGCAGCGGCGGTGAGAGCTCCTACAATGAGCAGTTCTTC.

V and J are TRBV4-1 and TRBJ2-1, with a weak D call TRBD2 (5 bases). Germline-derived CDR1 and CDR2 are MGHRA and YSYEKL. This CDR3 region has 16 residues. V lost 0 bases and J 3 bases, leaving 12 bases between the germline ends. The CDR3: CASSQEYAGLYNEQFF. The DNA of the CDR3 is TGCGCCAGCAGCCAAGAGTATGCGGGCCTCTACAATGAGCAGTTCTTC.

This chain joins TRBV7-9 and TRBJ2-3, with 10 nucleotides matching TRBD2. CDR3 length equals 15 residues. With V trimmed by 9 bases and J by 3 bases, 9 bases remained unmatched. The germline V gene encodes CDR1 SEHNR and CDR2 FQNEAQ (reference sequence). CDR3 sequence reads: CASTGTSERTDTQYF. The CDR3 coding sequence is TGTGCCAGTACCGGGACTAGCGAACGAACAGATACGCAGTATTTT.

The chain recombines TRBV2 with TRBJ2-3; TRBD2 matches at 8 bases. The CDR3 spans 15 residues. V trimming: 3 bases; J trimming: 3 bases; junction bases outside the gene matches: 5. Germline V lookup: CDR1 SNHLY, CDR2 FYNNEI. As DNA, the CDR3 is TGTGCCAGCAGTGACGTAGCGGGAATGACAGATACGCAGTATTTT. Translated: CASSDVAGMTDTQYF.

The chain employs TRBV11-2 and TRBJ2-7, with 8 bases that match TRBD1. The junction had 10 bases not matched to a gene; V was cut back by 5 bases and J by 1 base. The CDR3 length is 16 residues. CDR1 is SGHAT and CDR2 is FQNNGV in the germline V gene. CDR3 coding DNA: TGTGCCAGCAGCACCAGCAGGGGGCGAGGATCCTACGAGCAGTACTTC. Translated, it gives CASSTSRGRGSYEQYF.

The gene calls are TRBV28 and TRBJ2-1; D possibly corresponds to TRBD1 (5 bases). This CDR3 has 14 amino acids. V lost 2 bases and J 3 bases, leaving 8 bases between the germline ends. Germline V gene data show CDR1 as MDHEN and CDR2 as SYDVKM. The CDR3 is CASSLDQGYNEQFF. The CDR3 nucleotides are TGTGCCAGCAGTTTAGACCAGGGCTACAATGAGCAGTTCTTC.

This chain joins TRBV30 and TRBJ2-3, with TRBD2 as a possible D gene (6 bases). Germline V CDR1 and CDR2: GTSNPN, SVGIG (reference sequence). The ends were cut back, 2 bases at V and 3 bases at J, with 15 bases in the middle. The CDR3 is 15 residues long. CDR3 region: CAWSPGVGGTDTQYF. CDR3 bases: TGTGCCTGGAGTCCGGGAGTCGGTGGTACAGATACGCAGTATTTT. The full variable domain, completed using reference TRBV30 and TRBJ2-3, is SQTIHQWPATLVQPVGSPLSLECTVEGTSNPNLYWYRQAAGRGLQLLFYSVGIGQISSEVPQNLSASRPQDRQFILSSKKLLLSDSGFYLCAWSPGVGGTDTQYFGPGTRLTVL.

The V gene is TRBV4-1, the J gene TRBJ1-2; 7 bases map to TRBD1. Trimming cost V 0 bases and J 4 bases; bases outside gene matches: 2. The CDR3 covers 14 residues. Germline V gene lookup returns CDR1 MGHRA and CDR2 YSYEKL. In DNA form, the CDR3 reads TGCGCCAGCAGCCAAGAGACAGGGACCTATGGCTACACCTTC. Protein: CASSQETGTYGYTF.

The gene calls are TRBV29-1 and TRBJ1-2; 9 bases are shared with TRBD1. There are 18 residues in the CDR3. Germline V lookup: CDR1 SQVTM, CDR2 ANQGSEA. Trimming cost V 4 bases and J 4 bases; bases outside gene matches: 19. The CDR3 here is CSVAKLFDPGQGFYGYTF. The CDR3 bases are TGCAGCGTTGCCAAGCTTTTCGATCCAGGACAGGGGTTCTATGGCTACACCTTC.

The gene calls are TRBV10-3 and TRBJ2-3, with D possibly being TRBD1 (7 bases). V shed 3 bases and J shed 3 bases, with 22 bases lying between them. The CDR3 is made up of 18 amino acids. Germline-derived CDR1 and CDR2 are ENHRY and SYGVKD. The CDR3 DNA reads TGTGCCATCAGTGACCCCGACAGGGCCAGCGGGTTTACAGATACGCAGTATTTT. Its translation is CAISDPDRASGFTDTQYF.

The V call is TRBV7-8, the J call TRBJ1-1; a possible D gene is TRBD1 (6 bases). The CDR3 covers 15 residues. V shed 7 bases and J shed 3 bases, with 18 bases lying between them. Per the germline V gene, CDR1 is SGHVS and CDR2 is FQNEAQ. The CDR3 DNA follows: TGTGCCAGCACCAACCGGGGGGGGGCGGACACTGAAGCTTTCTTT. It specifies CASTNRGGADTEAFF. Full variable domain (missing parts from reference TRBV7-8 and TRBJ1-1): GAGVSQSPRYKVAKRGQDVALRCDPISGHVSLFWYQQALGQGPEFLTYFQNEAQLDKSGLPSDRFFAERPEGSVSTLKIQRTQQEDSAVYLCASTNRGGADTEAFFGQGTRLTVV.

The chain links TRBV2 to TRBJ2-3; TRBD1 might be the D (6 bases). The V end was cut by 0 bases, the J end by 6 bases, with 16 bases between. Germline V gene data show CDR1 as SNHLY and CDR2 as FYNNEI. The CDR3 runs to 16 residues. The CDR3 reads CASSEAQGSPLDTQYF. The CDR3 DNA reads TGTGCCAGCAGTGAAGCGCAGGGGTCCCCTCTGGATACGCAGTATTTT.

The chain couples TRBV15 to TRBJ2-1, with 7 bases lining up with TRBD2. This CDR3 spans 17 amino acids. Germline V gene sequence: CDR1 LNHNV, CDR2 YYDKDF (reference sequence). Trimming at V came to 1 base and at J to 6 bases, leaving 12 bases not matched to a gene. CDR3 in amino acids: CATSRGGGGVSSNEQFF. The CDR3 nucleotides are TGTGCCACCAGCAGAGGTGGGGGGGGAGTTTCTAGCAATGAGCAGTTCTTC. Drawing the rest from reference TRBV15 and TRBJ2-1, the complete variable domain is DAMVIQNPRYQVTQFGKPVTLSCSQTLNHNVMYWYQQKSSQAPKLLFHYYDKDFNNEADTPDNFQSRRPNTSFCFLDIRSPGLGDTAMYLCATSRGGGGVSSNEQFFGPGTRLTVL.